This T cell receptor beta chain is from a study of blood T cells in healthy people across ages. V lost 4 bases, J lost 2 bases, and 9 bases lay in between. CDR1 and CDR2 from the germline V gene are KGHSY and FQNENV. The length of the CDR3 is 14 residues. Each sample provided at least 5 micrograms of extracted total RNA. Using a J-beta primer mix together with a sample-barcoded 5' primer, a second PCR was run for about 6 to 11 cycles. TCRdb ran MiXCR on the 5' RACE reads and lists one entry per CDR3 protein. The data show roughly 720,000 distinct CDR3 sequences, around half seen once. The sequencing sample was made of blood. The chain combines TRBV16 with TRBJ1-5, with D perhaps matching TRBD1 (6 bases). This clonotype originated in an older man in good health. CDR3 in DNA: TGTGCCAGCAGCCCCCACAGGGGCAATCAGCCCCAGCATTTT. The encoded protein is CASSPHRGNQPQHF.